This T cell receptor beta chain was sequenced for a study of follicular helper T cells after annual influenza vaccination. Study conclusions and caveats: Most later recoveries of Day 7 ICOS+CD38+ clones were ICOS-CD38- cTfh.

Generated by immunoSEQ multiplex PCR, the TCRdb table keeps only in-frame clones and is missing some. Altogether about 880 clones are present, approximately 80% being singletons, with the ten largest covering 3.7%. The CDR3 is made up of 17 amino acids. Germline-derived CDR1 and CDR2 are MGHRA and YSYEKL. V lost 0 bases and J lost 1, with 13 bases in between. This clone was counted a single time. No antigen is known for it. Noted time point: 2015-2016 season, pre-vaccination. Non-naive CD4+CXCR5+PD-1+ cTfh were sorted into ICOS+CD38+ and ICOS-CD38- fractions. The chain joins TRBV4-1 to TRBJ1-5, with D hard to call. The clonotype was recovered from an adult who received the influenza vaccine. The specimen comprised CXCR5+ CD38+ circulating T follicular helper cells from blood, sampled on the day of influenza vaccination. Subset meaning: circulating Tfh, non-naive CD4+CXCR5+PD-1+ (ICOS+CD38+ or ICOS-CD38-). The CDR3, as DNA: TGCGCCAGCAGCCAAGATCCGGGAAAGGGAAGCAATCAGCCCCAGCATTTT. Its translation: CASSQDPGKGSNQPQHF.